The 23 T cell receptor beta chains listed next were all sequenced from one sample in a study of T cells in Graves' hyperthyroidism and ophthalmopathy. Amplified TCR beta CDR3 regions came from RNA transcripts. First-round RT-PCR of the TCR CDR3 relied on the HTBI primer set. TCRdb re-analysed the multiplex PCR reads in MiXCR, keeping a single row per CDR3 protein. The sample has roughly 840,000 distinct CDR3 sequences, about 38% seen once. The specimen was blood. These TCRs come from a man aged 18-30 years with Graves' hyperthyroidism.

This clonotype was seen ten or more times. The chain joins TRBV10-3 to TRBJ1-4, with D possibly TRBD1 on 5 matching bases. CDR3 length: 13 residues. Germline lookup yields CDR1 ENHRY and CDR2 SYGVKD. Trimming cost V 11 bases and J 3 bases, with 13 bases left between them. The CDR3 protein is CAATGSPNEKLFF. CDR3 coding DNA: TGTGCCGCCACAGGCTCGCCTAATGAAAAACTGTTTTTT.

This clonotype was seen at least ten times. This chain uses TRBV4-1 with TRBJ2-7; the D gene could be TRBD1 or TRBD2 (5 bases each). Germline loops: CDR1 MGHRA, CDR2 YSYEKL. The CDR3 covers 13 residues. Between the trimmed V and J ends, which lost 4 bases and 3 bases, there was a span of 10 bases. This CDR3 reads CASSPGQVYEQYF. CDR3 coding DNA: TGCGCCAGCAGCCCGGGGCAGGTCTACGAGCAGTACTTC.

This rearrangement joins TRBV6-1 to TRBJ1-1; 7 bases are a match to TRBD1. With V trimmed by 6 bases and J by 1 base, 5 bases remained unmatched. Germline CDR1 and CDR2: MNHNS and SASEGT. The length of the CDR3 is 14 residues. CDR3: CASSNRGGNTEAFF. The CDR3 DNA reads TGTGCCAGCAGCAACAGGGGAGGGAACACTGAAGCTTTCTTT.

The chain links TRBV29-1 to TRBJ2-2; 9 nucleotides agree with TRBD1. Germline CDR1 reads SQVTM; CDR2 reads ANQGSEA. V was clipped by 4 bases and J by 6 bases; unmatched bases: 3. This CDR3 has 13 residues. The CDR3 reads CSVGGTGSGELFF. The CDR3 coding sequence is TGCAGCGTTGGGGGGACAGGGTCCGGGGAGCTGTTTTTT.

Note on this clonotype: This may come from a read error, since a much larger clone is one base off. CDR3 residues: CASSLLGMNTETFF. DNA for the CDR3: TGTGCCAGCAGCTTACTGGGCATGAACACTGAAACTTTCTTT. The chain links TRBV7-9 to TRBJ1-1; D is uncertain. CDR1 is SEHNR, CDR2 FQNEAQ, per germline (reference sequence). This CDR3 is 14 amino acids long.

This clonotype was observed a few times. A junction end diverges from the germline sequence, so it may reflect a read error. The V gene is TRBV7-2, the J gene TRBJ2-7; TRBD2 might be the D (5 bases). CDR1 is SGHTA, CDR2 FQGNSA, per germline. CDR3 length equals 14 residues. CDR3 bases: TGCGCCAGCAGCCAAGGTCCGGGAAATCACGAGCAGTACTTC. Translation gives CASSQGPGNHEQYF.

The chain joins TRBV5-4 to TRBJ2-7; D possibly corresponds to TRBD2 (6 bases). Trimming removed 4 bases at V and 1 base at J, with 9 bases between. Germline loops: CDR1 SGHNT, CDR2 YYREEE (reference sequence). The CDR3 sequence is 13 residues long. CDR3 DNA sequence: TGTGCCAGCAGCCGCGGGGAGTCCTACGAGCAGTACTTC. It yields the protein CASSRGESYEQYF. Looking up the rest from reference TRBV5-4 and TRBJ2-7 gives the full variable domain: ETGVTQSPTHLIKTRGQQVTLRCSSQSGHNTVSWYQQALGQGPQFIFQYYREEENGRGNFPPRFSGLQFPNYSSELNVNALELDDSALYLCASSRGESYEQYFGPGTRLTVT.

The chain has TRBV2 and TRBJ2-5; a weak D match, TRBD2 (6 bases). The germline V gene has CDR1 SNHLY and CDR2 FYNNEI. Trimming took 5 bases from V and 5 from J, leaving 18 bases between them. The CDR3 runs 15 residues. The CDR3 DNA is TGTGCCAGCAGTTCCTCGTCGGGAGTAAGGGAGACCCAGTACTTC. Protein: CASSSSSGVRETQYF. Complete variable domain (other parts from reference TRBV2 and TRBJ2-5): EPEVTQTPSHQVTQMGQEVILRCVPISNHLYFYWYRQILGQKVEFLVSFYNNEISEKSEIFDDQFSVERPDGSNFTLKIRSTKLEDSAMYFCASSSSSGVRETQYFGPGTRLLVL.

The chain recombines TRBV7-2 with TRBJ2-5; tentative D call: TRBD2 (6 bases). CDR1 and CDR2 from the germline V gene are SGHTA and FQGNSA. This CDR3 is 16 amino acids long. Trimming cost V 2 bases and J 5 bases, with 18 bases left between them. The CDR3 nucleotides read TGTGCCAGCAGCTTAACGGCCCCGGGAGTCGACGAGACCCAGTACTTC. It encodes CASSLTAPGVDETQYF.

The sample holds a few counts of this clonotype. The rearrangement uses TRBV19 and TRBJ2-5; the match to TRBD1 covers 8 bases. CDR1 and CDR2 from the germline V gene are LNHDA and SQIVND (reference sequence). V gave up 3 bases and J gave up 5 bases; unmatched junction bases: 11. This CDR3 spans 16 amino acids. CDR3 nucleotides: TGTGCCAGTAGTATTCCCCGCCAGGGGGCTCGCGAGACCCAGTACTTC. Translation: CASSIPRQGARETQYF.

Regarding this clonotype: One junction end disagrees with the germline gene, perhaps due to a read error. This chain connects TRBV2 to TRBJ1-1; the D is unclear. The length of the CDR3 is 13 residues. Germline CDR1 is SNHLY and CDR2 is FYNNEI. The CDR3 DNA sequence: TGTGCCAGCGGTGACGGGCCAGGAGCTGAAGCTTTCTTT. Its translation: CASGDGPGAEAFF.

This clonotype appeared many times. The chain carries TRBV25-1 and TRBJ2-2, with D uncertain. Trimming stripped 5 bases from V and 3 bases from J, with 7 bases between. The CDR3 is 13 residues long. Germline V gene sequence: CDR1 MGHDK, CDR2 SYGVNS. The CDR3 coding sequence is TGTGCCAGCAGTTTTCGGGACACCGGGGAGCTGTTTTTT. The encoded protein is CASSFRDTGELFF.

V gene TRBV6-2 or TRBV6-3 combines with J gene TRBJ1-1, with D possibly matching TRBD1 (5 bases). This CDR3 has 12 residues. V was pared by 6 bases and J by 8 bases, with 13 bases between. Germline CDR1 reads MNHEY; CDR2 reads SVGEGT. The CDR3 coding sequence is TGTGCCAGCAGCTACCCTTACAGGGAAGCTTTCTTT. This sequence encodes CASSYPYREAFF.

This clonotype showed up many times. V gene TRBV24-1 combines with J gene TRBJ1-2; TRBD1 aligns across 11 bases. The CDR3 contains 16 residues. V shed 3 bases and J 7 bases; nucleotides not matched to a gene: 9. Germline V gene data show CDR1 as KGHDR and CDR2 as SFDVKD. CDR3 in amino acids: CATSDGSGTGGSGYTF. CDR3 coding DNA: TGTGCCACCAGTGATGGCTCCGGGACAGGGGGTAGTGGCTACACCTTC.

The table lists this clonotype with many counts. The chain has TRBV25-1 and TRBJ2-2; 12 positions agree with TRBD2. J lost 5 bases, V lost 3 bases, and 7 bases had no gene match. The CDR3 runs to 17 residues. CDR1 and CDR2 (germline): MGHDK, SYGVNS. The CDR3 DNA reads TGTGCCAGCAGTGAGCCCCCTAGCGGGGGGGCTACCGGGGAGCTGTTTTTT. This sequence encodes CASSEPPSGGATGELFF.

Turning to this clonotype: One base away lies a much larger clone, so this may be a sequencing read error. It is likely a read error, because the conserved phenylalanine at the end of the CDR3 is missing. The V call is TRBV7-8, the J call TRBJ1-1; D uncertain. This CDR3 is 14 amino acids long. CDR1 and CDR2 from the germline V gene are SGHVS and FQNEAQ. The germline V and J ends were trimmed by 5 bases and 1 base, with 11 bases remaining between them. The CDR3 sequence is CASSRWTANTEAFL. DNA for the CDR3: TGTGCCAGCAGCCGATGGACGGCGAACACTGAAGCTTTCTTA.

This sequence joins TRBV7-2 and TRBJ2-5, with TRBD1 matching 9 bases. The V segment lost 7 bases and the J segment 1 base; nucleotides outside the gene matches: 7. Germline V lookup: CDR1 SGHTA, CDR2 FQGNSA. The CDR3 is 15 residues long. CDR3 region: CASILLTGGQETQYF. The CDR3 DNA reads as TGTGCCAGCATCCTCCTGACAGGGGGCCAAGAGACCCAGTACTTC. Full variable domain (rest looked up from reference TRBV7-2 and TRBJ2-5): GAGVSQSPSNKVTEKGKDVELRCDPISGHTALYWYRQSLGQGLEFLIYFQGNSAPDKSGLPSDRFSAERTGGSVSTLTIQRTQQEDSAVYLCASILLTGGQETQYFGPGTRLLVL.

This clonotype was recorded a few times. V usage is TRBV20-1 and J usage is TRBJ2-7; a weak D match, TRBD2 (6 bases). The CDR3 is 15 residues long. The V gene's germline CDR1 is DFQATT and CDR2 SNEGSKA (reference sequence). V lost 0 bases, J lost 3 bases, and 15 bases lay in between. The CDR3, as DNA: TGCAGTGCTAGAGATGCGGCAGGCGGGGACTACGAGCAGTACTTC. It is translated as CSARDAAGGDYEQYF.

Turning to this clonotype: With a much larger clone just one base away, this may be a read error. The genes are TRBV2 and TRBJ1-5, with 7 bases matching TRBD1. Germline CDR1 is SNHLY and CDR2 is FYNNEI. The CDR3 is made up of 15 amino acids. J gave up 3 bases and V 6 bases, and 8 bases lay outside the gene matches. CDR3 coding DNA: TGTGCCAGCAGGGTTCGACAGGGCCCCAATCAGCCCCAGCATTTT. This gives the protein CASRVRQGPNQPQHF.

V usage is TRBV29-1 and J usage is TRBJ2-7; D may correspond to TRBD1 or TRBD2 (5 bases each). Trimming removed 4 bases at V and 2 bases at J, with 9 bases between. CDR3 size: 12 residues. Germline V gene data show CDR1 as SQVTM and CDR2 as ANQGSEA. CDR3 DNA sequence: TGCAGCGTTGGAGGGGTAACCTACGAGCAGTACTTC. Protein product: CSVGGVTYEQYF.

The rearrangement links TRBV12-3 or TRBV12-4 to TRBJ2-7; D might be TRBD1 or TRBD2, each matching 5 bases. V was shortened by 3 bases and J by 3 bases, with 9 bases between the two germline ends. The CDR3 totals 13 residues. The DNA for the CDR3 is TGTGCCAGCAGTTTTGGGGACGTCTACGAGCAGTACTTC. Its translation: CASSFGDVYEQYF.

On this clonotype: One end of the junction varies from germline; a read error may be responsible. The chain uses TRBV4-1 and TRBJ2-7; D is undetermined. The CDR3 is 14 amino acids. CDR1 and CDR2 (germline): MGHRA, YSYEKL. In DNA form, the CDR3 reads TGTGCCAGCAGCCAAGATGTAGGGAAAGACGAGCAGTACTTC. Translated: CASSQDVGKDEQYF.

This chain links TRBV18 with TRBJ1-1; maybe TRBD1 (5 bases). Germline-derived CDR1 and CDR2 are KGHSH and LQKENI. V lost 4 bases and J lost 7, with 13 bases in between. The CDR3 totals 13 residues. CDR3 in amino acids: CASSLRDNGEAFF. The CDR3 coding sequence is TGTGCCAGCTCACTCAGGGATAACGGTGAAGCTTTCTTT.